This record covers a single T cell receptor (beta chain). Its antigen remains unidentified. Trimming cost V 6 bases and J 5 bases; bases outside gene matches: 12. The CDR3 runs 16 residues. This entry belongs to a study of CD8 T cells in ankylosing spondylitis. Broader study findings: Typical of ankylosing spondylitis blood, it appeared, was a TCR beta motif of seven to nine highly homologous variants.

TCRdb reprocessed the 5' RACE reads via MiXCR and lists one record per CDR3 protein. The sample comprises around 770,000 distinct CDR3 sequences, roughly 19% of which are singletons, and around 19% rests with the top ten. This rearrangement joins TRBV12-3 or TRBV12-4 to TRBJ1-1, with 10 bases aligning to TRBD1. Sequencing was carried out using blood, either unsorted or a sorted T cell fraction (not recorded which). The clonotype originates from a male donor with ankylosing spondylitis. The CDR3 DNA follows: TGTGCCAGCAGCGGGGGGGGGACAGGGGTTTGGACTGAAGCTTTCTTT. Encoded protein: CASSGGGTGVWTEAFF.